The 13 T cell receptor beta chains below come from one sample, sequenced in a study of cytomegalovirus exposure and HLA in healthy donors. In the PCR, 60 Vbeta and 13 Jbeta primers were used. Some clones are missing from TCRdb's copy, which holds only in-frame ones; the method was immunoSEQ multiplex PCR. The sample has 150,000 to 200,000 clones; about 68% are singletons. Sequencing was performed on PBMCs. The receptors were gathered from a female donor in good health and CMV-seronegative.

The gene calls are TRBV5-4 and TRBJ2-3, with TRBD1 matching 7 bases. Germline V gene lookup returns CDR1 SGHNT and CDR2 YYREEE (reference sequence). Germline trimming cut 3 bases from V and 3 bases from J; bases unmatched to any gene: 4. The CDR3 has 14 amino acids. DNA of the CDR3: TGTGCCAGCAGCTCGGGACAGAATACAGATACGCAGTATTTT. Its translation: CASSSGQNTDTQYF.

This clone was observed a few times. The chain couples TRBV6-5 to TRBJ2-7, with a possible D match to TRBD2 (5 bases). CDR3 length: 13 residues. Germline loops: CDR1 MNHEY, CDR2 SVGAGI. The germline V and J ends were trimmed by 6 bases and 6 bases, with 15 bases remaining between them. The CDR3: CASSRLSGSEQYF. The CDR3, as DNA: TGTGCCAGCAGCAGACTTTCGGGGAGCGAGCAGTACTTC.

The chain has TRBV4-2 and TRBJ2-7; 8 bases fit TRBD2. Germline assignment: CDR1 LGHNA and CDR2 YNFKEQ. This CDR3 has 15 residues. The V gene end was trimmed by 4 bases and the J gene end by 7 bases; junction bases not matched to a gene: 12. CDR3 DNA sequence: TGTGCCAGCAGCCGTGGGGAGACGGGGGGGGAAGAGCAGTACTTC. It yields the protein CASSRGETGGEEQYF.

CDR3 amino acids: CASTLQGAANYGYTF. The CDR3 DNA reads as TGTGCCAGCACCCTACAGGGGGCGGCCAACTATGGCTACACCTTC. This chain uses TRBV7-8 with TRBJ1-2; 9 bases fit TRBD1. CDR3 length equals 15 residues. The junction had 8 bases not matched to a gene; V was cut back by 7 bases and J by 2 bases. CDR1 and CDR2 from the germline V gene are SGHVS and FQNEAQ.

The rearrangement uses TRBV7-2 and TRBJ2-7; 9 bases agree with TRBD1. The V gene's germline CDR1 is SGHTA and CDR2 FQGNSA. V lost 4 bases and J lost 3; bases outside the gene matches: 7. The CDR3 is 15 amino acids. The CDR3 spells CASSYRQGVNYEQYF. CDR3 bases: TGTGCCAGCAGCTATCGACAGGGGGTTAACTACGAGCAGTACTTC.

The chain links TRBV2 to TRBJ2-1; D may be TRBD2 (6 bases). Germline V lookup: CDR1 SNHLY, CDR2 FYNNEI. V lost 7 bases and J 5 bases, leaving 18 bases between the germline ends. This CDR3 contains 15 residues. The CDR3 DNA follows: TGTGCCAGCACGACCGGGACTTCCTTTAACAATGAGCAGTTCTTC. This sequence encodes CASTTGTSFNNEQFF.

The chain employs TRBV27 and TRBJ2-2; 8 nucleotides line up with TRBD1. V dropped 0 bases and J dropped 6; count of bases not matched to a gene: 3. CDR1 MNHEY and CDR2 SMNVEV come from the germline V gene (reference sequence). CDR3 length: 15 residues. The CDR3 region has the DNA TGTGCCAGCAGTTTATCTCCAGGGGGCCCCGGGGAGCTGTTTTTT. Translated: CASSLSPGGPGELFF.

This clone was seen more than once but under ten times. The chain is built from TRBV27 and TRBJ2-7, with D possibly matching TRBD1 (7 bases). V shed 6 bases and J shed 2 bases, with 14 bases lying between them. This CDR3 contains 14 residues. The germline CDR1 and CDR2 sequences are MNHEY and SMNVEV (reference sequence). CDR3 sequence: CASSRAGGPYEQYF. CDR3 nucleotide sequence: TGTGCCAGCAGCCGAGCAGGGGGGCCCTACGAGCAGTACTTC.

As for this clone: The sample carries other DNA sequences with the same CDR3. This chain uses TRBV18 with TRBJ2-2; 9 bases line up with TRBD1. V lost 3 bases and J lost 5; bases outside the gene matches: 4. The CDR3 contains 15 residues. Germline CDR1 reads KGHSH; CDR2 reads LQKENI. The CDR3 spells CASSPGQGGTGELFF. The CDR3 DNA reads TGTGCCAGCTCACCGGGACAGGGAGGAACCGGGGAGCTGTTTTTT.

The CDR3 loop reads CASSLRGDSMSSYEQYF. In DNA, the CDR3 is TGTGCCAGCAGCTTAAGGGGGGACAGTATGTCCTCCTACGAGCAGTACTTC. The J gene is TRBJ2-7, the V gene TRBV11-2, with TRBD1 as a possible D gene (7 bases). V dropped 2 bases and J dropped 0 bases, with 17 bases sitting between them. Germline V gene lookup returns CDR1 SGHAT and CDR2 FQNNGV. This CDR3 comprises 17 residues. The full variable domain, completed using reference TRBV11-2 and TRBJ2-7, is EAGVAQSPRYKIIEKRQSVAFWCNPISGHATLYWYQQILGQGPKLLIQFQNNGVVDDSQLPKDRFSAERLKGVDSTLKIQPAKLEDSAVYLCASSLRGDSMSSYEQYFGPGTRLTVT.

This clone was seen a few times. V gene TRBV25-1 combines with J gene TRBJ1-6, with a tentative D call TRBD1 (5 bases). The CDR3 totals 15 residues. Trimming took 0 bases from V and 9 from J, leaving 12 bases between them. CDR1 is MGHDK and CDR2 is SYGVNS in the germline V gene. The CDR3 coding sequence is TGTGCCAGCAGTGAATATAAGGGGTTTCGTTCACCCCTCCACTTT. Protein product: CASSEYKGFRSPLHF.

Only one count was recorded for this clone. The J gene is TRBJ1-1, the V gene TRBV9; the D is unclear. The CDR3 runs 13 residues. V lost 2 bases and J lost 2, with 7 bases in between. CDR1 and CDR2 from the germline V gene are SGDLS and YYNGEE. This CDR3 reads CASSVTENTEAFF. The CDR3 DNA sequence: TGTGCCAGCAGCGTTACTGAAAACACTGAAGCTTTCTTT. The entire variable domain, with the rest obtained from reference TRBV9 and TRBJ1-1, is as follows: DSGVTQTPKHLITATGQRVTLRCSPRSGDLSVYWYQQSLDQGLQFLIQYYNGEERAKGNILERFSAQQFPDLHSELNLSSLELGDSALYFCASSVTENTEAFFGQGTRLTVV.

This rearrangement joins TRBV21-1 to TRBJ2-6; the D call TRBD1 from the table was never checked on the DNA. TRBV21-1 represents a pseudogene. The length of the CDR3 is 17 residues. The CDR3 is CASSFPGVCSGANVLTF. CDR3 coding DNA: TGTGCCAGCAGCTTCCCAGGGGTTTGTTCGGGGGCCAACGTCCTGACTTTC.